The source of this TCR beta chain is a study of cytomegalovirus exposure and HLA in healthy donors. The CDR3 extends over 15 amino acids. Trimming removed 5 bases at V and 0 bases at J, with 14 bases between. CDR1 SGHTA and CDR2 FQGNSA come from the germline V gene. PCR primers comprised 60 Vbeta and 13 Jbeta primers. Here immunoSEQ multiplex PCR was the method, and the copy in TCRdb shows in-frame clones only, minus some. The table lists fewer than 45,000 clones. The TCR originated in a woman aged 25 to 39 in good health and CMV-seronegative. The chain recombines TRBV7-2 with TRBJ2-7; D may be TRBD1 (5 bases). The sequenced sample was PBMCs. CDR3 in DNA: TGTGCCAGCAGCGCCCGACAGATTAGCTCCTACGAGCAGTACTTC. Its protein is CASSARQISSYEQYF.